What follows are 7 T cell receptor beta chains derived from one specimen sequenced in a study of T cells in Graves' hyperthyroidism and ophthalmopathy. Amplified TCR beta CDR3 regions derived from RNA transcripts. Researchers ran a first-round RT-PCR on the TCR CDR3 using the HTBI primer set. TCRdb itself ran the multiplex PCR reads through MiXCR, one entry per CDR3 protein. The data contain about 580,000 distinct CDR3 sequences, around 45% of them seen just once; the ten biggest clones take up around 7.7%. Material: peripheral blood or thyroid tissue (not recorded which). The receptor source for this set is a woman under 30 with Graves' hyperthyroidism.

The sample holds many counts of this clonotype. The chain combines TRBV6-5 with TRBJ1-1; D is possibly TRBD1 (5 bases). The CDR3 covers 12 residues. Germline CDR1 is MNHEY and CDR2 is SVGAGI. With 5 bases removed from V and 10 bases from J, the gap between germline ends came to 14 bases. The CDR3 DNA follows: TGTGCCAGCAGTGTTACAGGAAGACGAGCTTTCTTT. Its translation: CASSVTGRRAFF.

This sequence joins TRBV7-6 and TRBJ2-7; 8 bases match TRBD2. J was trimmed by 0 bases and V by 5 bases; bases with no gene match: 9. Germline loops: CDR1 SGHVS, CDR2 FNYEAQ. The CDR3 has 16 amino acids. CDR3 region: CASSRGVAGTSYEQYF. The CDR3 region has the DNA TGTGCCAGCAGCAGGGGGGTAGCGGGGACCTCCTACGAGCAGTACTTC. Looking up the rest from reference TRBV7-6 and TRBJ2-7 gives the full variable domain: GAGVSQSPRYKVTKRGQDVALRCDPISGHVSLYWYRQALGQGPEFLTYFNYEAQQDKSGLPNDRFSAERPEGSISTLTIQRTEQRDSAMYRCASSRGVAGTSYEQYFGPGTRLTVT.

This clonotype was recorded once. A clone one base away is much larger, so this may be a read error. J is TRBJ1-2 and V is TRBV12-5; 9 bases agree with TRBD1. In germline, CDR1 is LGHNT, CDR2 FRNRAP. This CDR3 region has 15 residues. The CDR3 DNA reads as TGTGCCAGCAATCACGGACAGGGGAGTAACTATGGCTACACCTTC. Its protein product is CASNHGQGSNYGYTF.

This clonotype came up a few times. J is TRBJ2-7 and V is TRBV6-2 or TRBV6-3, with D perhaps TRBD2 (6 bases). The CDR3 is made up of 13 amino acids. The germline gives CDR1 MNHEY, CDR2 SVGEGT. With 4 bases removed from V and 4 bases from J, the gap between germline ends came to 11 bases. The CDR3 reads CASSLNRGYEQYF. As DNA, the CDR3 is TGTGCCAGCAGTTTAAACCGGGGGTACGAGCAGTACTTC.

This clonotype has at least ten counts. V is TRBV2 and J is TRBJ2-7, with 7 bases matching TRBD2. Germline assignment: CDR1 SNHLY and CDR2 FYNNEI. The trim removed 7 bases at V and 3 bases at J, leaving 15 bases unmatched. This CDR3 comprises 16 residues. In DNA, the CDR3 is TGTGCCAGCAAGTCCGGACTAGGGATTATTAGCTACGAGCAGTACTTC. This codes for CASKSGLGIISYEQYF.

This clonotype appeared a few times. In DNA, the CDR3 is TGTGCCAGCAGCTTAACTGGGAATAATTCACCCCTCCACTTT. It encodes CASSLTGNNSPLHF. This chain joins TRBV7-3 and TRBJ1-6; D not resolved. The CDR3 runs to 14 residues. From germline, CDR1 is SGHTA and CDR2 FQGTGA. V was shortened by 0 bases and J by 5 bases, with 5 bases between the two germline ends.

This clonotype has a count of ten or more. This chain connects TRBV24-1 to TRBJ1-2; no definite D call. Germline CDR1 reads KGHDR; CDR2 reads SFDVKD. The CDR3 runs 13 residues. The ends were cut back, 6 bases at V and 8 bases at J, with 15 bases in the middle. CDR3 in amino acids: CATSNHGEEGYTF. CDR3 nucleotide sequence: TGTGCCACCAGTAATCACGGCGAAGAAGGCTACACCTTC.